What follows are 28 T cell receptor beta chains derived from one specimen sequenced in a study of blood T cell repertoires in COVID-19. The method was immunoSEQ multiplex PCR; TCRdb's version includes in-frame clones alone and lacks a portion of them. The sample contains around 250,000 clones, around 85% of which appear only once. The sequenced sample was PBMCs or T cells enriched from blood (not recorded which). These receptors all come from a woman aged 45-65 years who had recovered from COVID-19.

This clone turned up a few times. The DNA of the CDR3 is TGTGCCAGCAGCTATCAGGGTCGCTCCTACAATGAGCAGTTCTTC. This encodes CASSYQGRSYNEQFF. The chain joins TRBV11-2 to TRBJ2-1; weak D call: TRBD1 (5 bases). The ends were cut back, 4 bases at V and 0 bases at J, with 10 bases in the middle. There are 15 residues in the CDR3. CDR1 SGHAT and CDR2 FQNNGV come from the germline V gene. Full variable domain (outside the CDR3, taken from reference TRBV11-2 and TRBJ2-1): EAGVAQSPRYKIIEKRQSVAFWCNPISGHATLYWYQQILGQGPKLLIQFQNNGVVDDSQLPKDRFSAERLKGVDSTLKIQPAKLEDSAVYLCASSYQGRSYNEQFFGPGTRLTVL.

This clone appeared a single time. This chain connects TRBV10-3 to TRBJ2-5; 12 bases line up with TRBD1. The CDR3 runs to 16 residues. Germline V gene sequence: CDR1 ENHRY, CDR2 SYGVKD. V was pared by 8 bases and J by 7 bases, with 14 bases of the junction left unmatched. CDR3 sequence: CAIGALGQGAGGTQYF. The CDR3 DNA reads as TGTGCCATCGGGGCTCTGGGACAGGGGGCGGGAGGGACCCAGTACTTC.

The chain couples TRBV5-5 to TRBJ2-7, with 7 bases matching TRBD1. Germline-derived CDR1 and CDR2 are SGHKS and YYEKEE (reference sequence). The V and J ends lost 4 bases and 3 bases, in that order; junction bases with no gene match: 10. This CDR3 is built from 15 residues. The CDR3 DNA follows: TGTGCCAGCAGCCCAAGCCCACAGGGGATCTACGAGCAGTACTTC. Translating gives CASSPSPQGIYEQYF.

The CDR3 DNA reads as TGCGCCAGCAGCTCCCAACAGGGGTCCCAAGAGACCCAGTACTTC. It encodes CASSSQQGSQETQYF. The chain links TRBV5-1 to TRBJ2-5; 7 nucleotides line up with TRBD1. Per germline, CDR1 SGHRS and CDR2 YFSETQ. Trimming took 3 bases from V and 1 from J; bases not matched to a gene: 6. This CDR3 has 15 residues. The whole variable domain, filled in from reference TRBV5-1 and TRBJ2-5, reads KAGVTQTPRYLIKTRGQQVTLSCSPISGHRSVSWYQQTPGQGLQFLFEYFSETQRNKGNFPGRFSGRQFSNSRSEMNVSTLELGDSALYLCASSSQQGSQETQYFGPGTRLLVL.

The V gene is TRBV28, the J gene TRBJ2-7, with 12 bases that match TRBD2. Germline V gene data show CDR1 as MDHEN and CDR2 as SYDVKM. V lost 2 bases and J lost 2; bases outside the gene matches: 1. The CDR3 spans 15 residues. The chain's CDR3 is CASSLPSGRAYEQYF. As DNA, the CDR3 is TGTGCCAGCAGTTTACCTAGCGGGAGGGCCTACGAGCAGTACTTC.

The chain combines TRBV14 with TRBJ1-2, with 7 bases aligning to TRBD1. The length of the CDR3 is 13 residues. V gave up 5 bases and J gave up 7 bases; unmatched junction bases: 7. Germline values: CDR1 SGHDN, CDR2 FVKESK. DNA of the CDR3: TGTGCCAGCAGCTCCTTACAGGGGAGTGGCTACACCTTC. It yields the protein CASSSLQGSGYTF.

The J gene is TRBJ1-5, the V gene TRBV15; 10 bases fit TRBD1. The CDR3 runs 17 residues. Germline V gene lookup returns CDR1 LNHNV and CDR2 YYDKDF (reference sequence). J gave up 1 base and V 7 bases, and 10 bases lay outside the gene matches. Written as DNA, the CDR3 is TGTGCCACCACGGGACAGGGGATGTCTAGCAGCAATCAGCCCCAGCATTTT. It specifies CATTGQGMSSSNQPQHF. Together with reference TRBV15 and TRBJ1-5, the CDR3 gives the full variable domain: DAMVIQNPRYQVTQFGKPVTLSCSQTLNHNVMYWYQQKSSQAPKLLFHYYDKDFNNEADTPDNFQSRRPNTSFCFLDIRSPGLGDTAMYLCATTGQGMSSSNQPQHFGDGTRLSIL.

This chain links TRBV28 with TRBJ2-1; perhaps TRBD2 as D (5 bases). V gave up 3 bases and J gave up 4 bases, with 10 bases separating them. Germline V gene data show CDR1 as MDHEN and CDR2 as SYDVKM. There are 14 residues in the CDR3. The CDR3 loop reads CASSFLSGYNEQFF. The CDR3 DNA follows: TGTGCCAGCAGTTTCTTATCGGGGTACAATGAGCAGTTCTTC. Complete variable domain (other parts from reference TRBV28 and TRBJ2-1): DVKVTQSSRYLVKRTGEKVFLECVQDMDHENMFWYRQDPGLGLRLIYFSYDVKMKEKGDIPEGYSVSREKKERFSLILESASTNQTSMYLCASSFLSGYNEQFFGPGTRLTVL.

The rearrangement links TRBV28 to TRBJ1-1; TRBD1 is a possible D gene (5 bases). Germline V gene data show CDR1 as MDHEN and CDR2 as SYDVKM. V gave up 5 bases and J gave up 2 bases, with 18 bases separating them. This CDR3 is built from 16 residues. The CDR3, as DNA: TGTGCCAGCAGTGTTCGGAGGGGAGTCCACAACACTGAAGCTTTCTTT. Its translation: CASSVRRGVHNTEAFF.

The V gene is TRBV28, the J gene TRBJ1-2; a weak D match, TRBD1 (6 bases). The length of the CDR3 is 13 residues. With 7 bases removed from V and 8 bases from J, the gap between germline ends came to 17 bases. Germline CDR1 is MDHEN and CDR2 is SYDVKM. The CDR3 sequence: CASNFRGRGGYTF. For the CDR3, the DNA is TGTGCCAGCAATTTTCGAGGCAGGGGAGGCTACACCTTC.

This clone showed up just once. The junction and the germline gene differ at one end; a read error may be behind it. As DNA, the CDR3 is TGTGCCAGTAATATACTGGGGCCCTGGGGTGAGCAGTTCTTC. Amino acids: CASNILGPWGEQFF. V usage is TRBV19 and J usage is TRBJ2-1; perhaps TRBD1 as D (5 bases). The CDR3 covers 14 residues. Germline V gene sequence: CDR1 LNHDA, CDR2 SQIVND (reference sequence).

This clone was detected a few times. The chain uses TRBV2 and TRBJ2-2, with D perhaps TRBD2 (5 bases). The CDR3 has 14 residues. Trimming cost V 7 bases and J 8 bases, with 17 bases left between them. Germline lookup yields CDR1 SNHLY and CDR2 FYNNEI. The CDR3 DNA is TGTGCCAGCATCCCGGGATTAAGGTCGGGGGAGCTGTTTTTT. Amino acid sequence: CASIPGLRSGELFF.

The chain employs TRBV28 and TRBJ1-1; D uncertain. CDR3 size: 15 residues. The V gene lost 1 base and the J gene lost 5 bases, with 14 bases spanning the gap. Germline V lookup: CDR1 MDHEN, CDR2 SYDVKM. The CDR3: CASSLFGRGTTEAFF. The CDR3 DNA reads as TGTGCCAGCAGTTTATTTGGGCGGGGAACGACTGAAGCTTTCTTT.

J is TRBJ1-5 and V is TRBV5-5, with unresolved D. The germline V and J ends were trimmed by 0 bases and 0 bases, with 7 bases remaining between them. The CDR3 spans 15 residues. Germline CDR1 and CDR2: SGHKS and YYEKEE (reference sequence). CDR3 sequence reads: CASSLAGYSNQPQHF. CDR3 nucleotides: TGTGCCAGCAGCTTGGCGGGGTATAGCAATCAGCCCCAGCATTTT.

The CDR3 DNA follows: TGTGCCAGCAGTGAAACTAGCGGGAGCTACGAGCAGTACTTC. Amino acid sequence: CASSETSGSYEQYF. This chain links TRBV6-1 with TRBJ2-7; TRBD2 matches at 11 bases. Germline trimming cut 2 bases from V and 3 bases from J; bases unmatched to any gene: 0. The germline gives CDR1 MNHNS, CDR2 SASEGT. The CDR3 is made up of 14 amino acids.

This chain joins TRBV3-1 (or the pseudogene TRBV3-2) and TRBJ1-1, with D possibly TRBD1 on 5 matching bases. This CDR3 spans 14 amino acids. Germline CDR1 LGHDT, CDR2 YNNKEL (reference sequence). The germline V and J ends were trimmed by 3 bases and 0 bases, with 8 bases remaining between them. CDR3 residues: CASSQGGVNTEAFF. Here the CDR3 DNA reads TGTGCCAGCAGCCAGGGGGGGGTGAACACTGAAGCTTTCTTT.

This chain uses TRBV6-5 with TRBJ1-1; 8 bases are a match to TRBD1. Germline loops: CDR1 MNHEY, CDR2 SVGAGI. The ends lost 5 bases at V and 1 base at J; junction bases unmatched: 3. The length of the CDR3 is 14 residues. DNA for the CDR3: TGTGCCAGCAGTCTAGGGACAGGGAACACTGAAGCTTTCTTT. Its protein is CASSLGTGNTEAFF.

V usage is TRBV18 and J usage is TRBJ2-7; 8 bases match TRBD1. Germline CDR1 reads KGHSH; CDR2 reads LQKENI. The V and J ends lost 1 base and 6 bases, in that order; junction bases with no gene match: 8. This CDR3 region has 15 residues. CDR3 DNA sequence: TGTGCCAGCTCACCACTTGGGACAGGAATGGGCGAGCAGTACTTC. Its protein is CASSPLGTGMGEQYF. The full variable domain, its missing parts supplied by reference TRBV18 and TRBJ2-7, is NAGVMQNPRHLVRRRGQEARLRCSPMKGHSHVYWYRQLPEEGLKFMVYLQKENIIDESGMPKERFSAEFPKEGPSILRIQQVVRGDSAAYFCASSPLGTGMGEQYFGPGTRLTVT.

This chain connects TRBV15 to TRBJ1-2, with D tentatively TRBD1 (5 bases). V was shortened by 1 base and J by 7 bases, with 13 bases between the two germline ends. The CDR3 loop spans 14 amino acids. Germline-derived CDR1 and CDR2 are LNHNV and YYDKDF (reference sequence). This CDR3 reads CATSRAPGVGGYTF. The CDR3 DNA reads TGTGCCACCAGCAGAGCTCCGGGGGTAGGTGGCTACACCTTC.

There are a few counts of this clone. The chain has TRBV19 and TRBJ1-1; D remains unclear. This CDR3 is built from 15 residues. Germline CDR1 LNHDA, CDR2 SQIVND (reference sequence). Trimming shortened V by 4 bases and J by 0 bases, and 12 bases separated the two germline ends. The CDR3 region has the DNA TGTGCCAGTAGTAACCCTCGGGAGGTGAACACTGAAGCTTTCTTT. This codes for CASSNPREVNTEAFF. Together with reference TRBV19 and TRBJ1-1, the CDR3 gives the full variable domain: DGGITQSPKYLFRKEGQNVTLSCEQNLNHDAMYWYRQDPGQGLRLIYYSQIVNDFQKGDIAEGYSVSREKKESFPLTVTSAQKNPTAFYLCASSNPREVNTEAFFGQGTRLTVV.

This chain uses TRBV7-3 with TRBJ2-6; TRBD1 matches at 10 bases. With 5 bases clipped from V and 2 bases from J, the junction kept 3 bases outside the gene matches. CDR3 length: 16 amino acids. Germline-derived CDR1 and CDR2 are SGHTA and FQGTGA. The chain's CDR3 is CASSLTGGTGANVLTF. Written as DNA, the CDR3 is TGTGCCAGCAGCCTGACAGGGGGCACTGGGGCCAACGTCCTGACTTTC.

This clone was found a few times. The chain joins TRBV11-2 to TRBJ1-2, with D possibly TRBD1 on 5 matching bases. Germline CDR1 is SGHAT and CDR2 is FQNNGV. This CDR3 has 16 amino acids. Trimming took off 1 base at V and 8 bases at J, with 20 bases between the two ends. The CDR3: CASSLASLGGSRGYTF. In DNA form, the CDR3 reads TGTGCCAGCAGCTTAGCGTCCCTGGGGGGGTCTCGCGGCTACACCTTC.

J is TRBJ2-3 and V is TRBV27, with TRBD2 matching over 11 bases. The CDR3 runs 18 residues. Trimming took 4 bases from V and 3 from J; bases not matched to a gene: 12. CDR1 and CDR2 from the germline V gene are MNHEY and SMNVEV (reference sequence). The CDR3 bases are TGTGCCAGCAGTTCCCCCCTCATAGCGGGAGGGCCGACAGATACGCAGTATTTT. It yields the protein CASSSPLIAGGPTDTQYF.

The chain is built from TRBV7-2 and TRBJ2-7; D not resolved. Germline CDR1 SGHTA, CDR2 FQGNSA. Between the trimmed V and J ends, which lost 5 bases and 4 bases, there was a span of 15 bases. The CDR3 consists of 14 residues. The CDR3 loop reads CASSPSPYLYEQYF. The CDR3 nucleotides read TGTGCCAGCAGCCCCTCCCCTTATCTATACGAGCAGTACTTC.

The V call is TRBV7-8, the J call TRBJ1-1, with D possibly TRBD1 on 6 matching bases. The CDR3 covers 13 residues. Germline CDR1 is SGHVS and CDR2 is FQNEAQ. V lost 3 bases, J lost 6 bases, and 11 bases lay in between. The CDR3 DNA reads TGTGCCAGCAGCTTGACCAGGGGATCTGAAGCTTTCTTT. This codes for CASSLTRGSEAFF. The variable domain in full, with the rest retrieved from reference TRBV7-8 and TRBJ1-1, is GAGVSQSPRYKVAKRGQDVALRCDPISGHVSLFWYQQALGQGPEFLTYFQNEAQLDKSGLPSDRFFAERPEGSVSTLKIQRTQQEDSAVYLCASSLTRGSEAFFGQGTRLTVV.

This clone has just one count. This chain links TRBV10-3 with TRBJ2-7; possibly TRBD1 for D (6 bases). The CDR3 length is 14 residues. Germline assignment: CDR1 ENHRY and CDR2 SYGVKD. V gave up 6 bases and J gave up 4 bases, with 16 bases separating them. Here the CDR3 DNA reads TGTGCCATCAGGGGGGCAGCAGCCACTTACGAGCAGTACTTC. Protein sequence: CAIRGAAATYEQYF.

The chain employs TRBV27 and TRBJ2-7, with 7 bases identical to TRBD2. The CDR3 covers 17 residues. Germline CDR1 reads MNHEY; CDR2 reads SMNVEV (reference sequence). J lost 3 bases, V lost 2 bases, and 13 bases had no gene match. CDR3: CASSLQSGEGLLYEQYF. For the CDR3, the DNA is TGTGCCAGCAGTTTACAGAGTGGGGAGGGGCTCCTCTACGAGCAGTACTTC.

J is TRBJ1-1 and V is TRBV5-1, with unresolved D. The CDR3 has 14 residues. Germline V gives CDR1 SGHRS, CDR2 YFSETQ. Trimming took off 3 bases at V and 1 base at J, with 10 bases between the two ends. CDR3 amino acids: CASSYPGENTEAFF. Written as DNA, the CDR3 is TGCGCCAGCAGCTACCCGGGAGAGAACACTGAAGCTTTCTTT.